The rows below give T cell receptor beta chains drawn from one sample of a study of T cell repertoires in cytomegalovirus infection. For these TCRs, the target antigens are not known. Each CDR3 protein is one row after TCRdb ran MiXCR on the reads. The sample records roughly 570,000 distinct CDR3 sequences, about 39% being singletons. The sample here was cultured PBMCs, taken from culture after CMV antigen stimulation. All receptors derive from a human donor in good health (CMV status not recorded). Some clones in this sample may be carry-over from other donors' samples. The CDR3 runs from the conserved cysteine through the conserved F or W. The D gene is left open where the match is weak. Not every row has a clone size; where given, it reads once, few, many or a size class.

len,v_gene,j_gene,d_gene,abundance,CDR3aa,CDR3nt
15,TRBV6-6,TRBJ1-2,.,.,CASSDREAPVYGYTF,TGTGCCAGCAGTGACCGGGAGGCCCCCGTCTATGGCTACACCTTC
17,TRBV20-1,TRBJ2-1,TRBD2,.,CSALRLTGTSSYNEQFF,TGCAGTGCCCTTCGCCTGACCGGGACTAGCTCCTACAATGAGCAGTTCTTC
13,TRBV27,TRBJ2-2,.,.,CARALARTGELFF,TGTGCCAGGGCCCTAGCGAGAACCGGGGAGCTGTTTTTT
16,TRBV12-3/TRBV12-4,TRBJ2-2,.,.,CASTNPAKGRTGELFF,TGTGCCAGCACCAACCCCGCCAAGGGTAGAACCGGGGAGCTGTTTTTT
13,TRBV15,TRBJ2-5,.,.,CATSQGGLETQYF,TGTGCCACCAGCCAGGGGGGCCTGGAGACCCAGTACTTC
17,TRBV6-5,TRBJ2-6,.,few,CASSYRGGGAGANVLTF,TGTGCCAGCAGTTATCGGGGTGGGGGAGCCGGGGCCAACGTCCTGACTTTC
13,TRBV7-4,TRBJ1-1,.,.,CASSAGARAEAFF,TGTGCCAGCAGCGCGGGGGCGCGGGCTGAAGCTTTCTTT
17,TRBV7-2,TRBJ2-1,TRBD2,.,CASSLVGTSGSPNEQFF,TGTGCCAGCAGCTTAGTTGGGACTAGCGGCTCCCCGAATGAGCAGTTCTTC
15,TRBV5-4,TRBJ1-2,TRBD1,.,CASSKTGTGAYGYTF,TGTGCCAGCAGCAAAACCGGGACAGGGGCCTATGGCTACACCTTC
14,TRBV19,TRBJ2-7,.,few,CASSRELGWDEQYF,TGTGCCAGTAGTAGGGAACTAGGCTGGGACGAGCAGTACTTC
14,TRBV7-8,TRBJ2-1,.,many,CASSPPDRYNEQFF,TGTGCCAGCAGCCCGCCGGACCGATACAATGAGCAGTTCTTC
12,TRBV20-1,TRBJ1-2,.,few,CSAPPDNYGYTF,TGCAGTGCGCCCCCGGATAACTATGGCTACACCTTC
13,TRBV28,TRBJ2-7,.,many,CASSFRGVYEQYF,TGTGCCAGCAGTTTCAGGGGGGTCTACGAGCAGTACTTC
12,TRBV7-6,TRBJ2-2,.,.,CASSFGVGELFF,TGTGCCAGCAGCTTTGGAGTCGGGGAGCTGTTTTTT
17,TRBV7-8,TRBJ2-5,.,.,CASSIQTGSIGRETQYF,TGTGCCAGCAGCATACAGACAGGGTCGATTGGGAGGGAGACCCAGTACTTC
16,TRBV20-1,TRBJ1-6,.,.,CSARPSVSLSNSPLHF,TGCAGTGCTAGACCGTCGGTCAGCTTGAGTAATTCACCCCTCCACTTT
16,TRBV7-6,TRBJ1-4,TRBD1,.,CASSLAPDREDEKLFF,TGTGCCAGCAGCTTAGCGCCGGACAGGGAGGATGAAAAACTGTTTTTT
15,TRBV7-9,TRBJ2-5,.,once,CASSFRLPHGETQYF,TGTGCCAGCAGCTTCCGCCTTCCCCACGGGGAGACCCAGTACTTC
14,TRBV6-5,TRBJ2-7,.,.,CASSYSGGLGEQYF,TGTGCCAGCAGTTACTCGGGGGGGCTCGGGGAGCAGTACTTC
13,TRBV4-1,TRBJ1-4,TRBD1,.,CASSQHRDRGLFF,TGCGCCAGCAGCCAGCATCGGGACAGGGGACTGTTTTTT
17,TRBV7-2,TRBJ2-7,TRBD2,.,CASSPVGASGYSYEQYF,TGTGCCAGCAGTCCAGTGGGGGCTAGCGGGTACTCCTACGAGCAGTACTTC
18,TRBV7-2,TRBJ2-1,TRBD2,.,CASSLERVASGGYNEQFF,TGTGCCAGCAGCTTAGAGAGGGTTGCTAGCGGGGGCTACAATGAGCAGTTCTTC
18,TRBV7-6,TRBJ2-1,.,.,CASSSTLSGHPPGDEQFF,TGTGCCAGCAGCTCCACACTTTCGGGACACCCACCCGGGGATGAGCAGTTCTTC
16,TRBV4-1,TRBJ2-7,TRBD2,.,CASSQVRAGVYYEQYF,TGCGCCAGCAGCCAAGTGCGAGCGGGAGTTTACTACGAGCAGTACTTC
16,TRBV7-2,TRBJ2-3,.,.,CASSHRQRRGTDTQYF,TGTGCCAGCAGCCACAGGCAGCGTCGGGGGACAGATACGCAGTATTTT
15,TRBV12-3/TRBV12-4,TRBJ2-1,.,.,CASSSATGGPVEQFF,TGTGCCAGCAGTTCAGCCACCGGGGGACCGGTTGAGCAGTTCTTC
13,TRBV7-6,TRBJ2-7,.,.,CASSAQGAGEQYF,TGTGCCAGCAGCGCCCAGGGCGCGGGCGAGCAGTACTTC
12,TRBV7-8,TRBJ2-5,.,few,CASSTTKGTQYF,TGTGCCAGCAGCACCACCAAGGGGACCCAGTACTTC
14,TRBV7-2,TRBJ2-5,.,many,CASSLVAGKETQYF,TGTGCCAGCAGCTTAGTGGCGGGAAAAGAGACCCAGTACTTC
15,TRBV18,TRBJ2-3,TRBD1,few,CASSPRTGAADTQYF,TGTGCCAGCTCACCGAGGACAGGGGCCGCAGATACGCAGTATTTT
14,TRBV19,TRBJ1-5,TRBD1,.,CASSKSGQVLIEHF,TGTGCCAGTAGTAAATCGGGACAGGTTCTGATAGAGCATTTT
17,TRBV5-3,TRBJ1-2,TRBD1,.,CASRFRGGTGANYGYTF,TGTGCCAGCAGGTTCCGCGGCGGGACAGGGGCTAACTATGGCTACACCTTC
12,TRBV20-1,TRBJ2-5,.,.,CSAPRSRETQYF,TGCAGTGCTCCCCGATCACGGGAGACCCAGTACTTC
15,TRBV7-2,TRBJ1-1,.,.,CASSLVTASNTEAFF,TGTGCCAGCAGCTTAGTGACAGCCTCGAACACTGAAGCTTTCTTT
16,TRBV7-2,TRBJ2-3,TRBD2,.,CASSLAGLAGGQTQYF,TGTGCCAGCAGCTTAGCGGGACTAGCGGGGGGGCAAACGCAGTATTTT
15,TRBV7-2,TRBJ2-5,.,many,CASSPNPGFQETQYF,TGTGCCAGCAGCCCTAACCCGGGGTTCCAAGAGACCCAGTACTTC
16,TRBV20-1,TRBJ2-7,.,once,CSARAIGADGSYEQYF,TGCAGTGCTAGAGCAATCGGGGCGGACGGCTCCTACGAGCAGTACTTC
17,TRBV5-6,TRBJ2-5,TRBD2,few,CASSFGLAGPYQETQYF,TGTGCCAGCAGCTTCGGACTAGCGGGGCCGTACCAAGAGACCCAGTACTTC
16,TRBV6-5,TRBJ1-4,.,few,CASSYRGATTNEKLFF,TGTGCCAGCAGTTACAGGGGGGCCACAACTAATGAAAAACTGTTTTTT
17,TRBV12-3/TRBV12-4,TRBJ2-1,.,few,CASSFGAGLSSYNEQFF,TGTGCCAGCAGTTTTGGTGCAGGCCTAAGCTCCTACAATGAGCAGTTCTTC
18,TRBV28,TRBJ2-7,.,.,CASSLTADSSFSSYEQYF,TGTGCCAGCAGTTTAACGGCTGACTCCTCTTTTAGCTCCTACGAGCAGTACTTC
15,TRBV6-6,TRBJ1-3,.,.,CASSGQRSSGNTIYF,TGTGCCAGCAGTGGACAGCGGAGCTCTGGAAACACCATATATTTT
11,TRBV12-3/TRBV12-4,TRBJ2-3,TRBD1,.,CASRDREPQYF,TGTGCCAGCAGGGACAGGGAGCCGCAGTATTTT
12,TRBV12-3/TRBV12-4,TRBJ1-4,.,.,CATKMVGGKLFF,TGTGCCACCAAAATGGTGGGCGGGAAACTGTTTTTT
15,TRBV20-1,TRBJ2-3,.,.,CSAGGAGALTDTQYF,TGCAGTGCTGGGGGGGCCGGGGCGCTCACCGATACGCAGTATTTT
15,TRBV7-8,TRBJ1-2,.,.,CASSFTGTPLYGYTF,TGTGCCAGCAGCTTTACCGGGACACCACTCTATGGCTACACCTTC
14,TRBV5-4,TRBJ2-5,.,.,CASSPPDNQETQYF,TGTGCCAGCAGCCCACCAGACAACCAAGAGACCCAGTACTTC
12,TRBV20-1,TRBJ2-3,.,.,CSALRDTDTQYF,TGCAGTGCGTTACGGGACACAGATACGCAGTATTTT